The following is a TCR beta chain sequence with its context. Its antigen remains unidentified. Base qualities are not recorded, but no much larger clone differs from it by a single base. This record comes from a study of blood T cells in healthy people across ages (dated by TCRdb to between 2014 and 2016). In terms of the full investigation: Template switching captured roughly one uniquely barcoded TCR beta cDNA molecule per two T cells in model experiments. Donors were grouped into four age groups: young (average approximately 16 years), middle-aged (39), aged (approximately 67) and long-lived (over 80). Donors of different ages were randomly distributed across sequencing lanes to avoid experimental bias. To track age-related changes in TCR beta repertoire diversity, the study relied on deep sequencing normalized with unique cDNA molecular identifiers. The study analyzed two additional independent replicas of 1 million unique cDNA reads from the same blood draw for two donors, one aged 18 to 29 and one aged 80 or older.

Libraries were built with 5' RACE. TCRdb names Illumina HiSeq 2500 as the instrument used. The second PCR ran for roughly 6 to 11 cycles and used a J-beta primer mix along with a sample-barcoded 5' primer. Each TCR beta cDNA molecule received a unique molecular identifier from a template-switch 5' adaptor carrying 12 random nucleotides. At least 2.5 million CDR3-containing paired-end reads were obtained from each sample. First-strand cDNA synthesis was performed from all RNA using the Mint cDNA synthesis kit, with priming by a TRBC-specific oligonucleotide. Following uracil-DNA glycosylase treatment, a first 18-cycle PCR with universal primers M1SS and BC2_uni_R was performed on all cDNA. The original pipeline was this. For normalization, 1 million high-quality reads were randomly selected from each sample, with every read carrying a distinct molecular identifier. Reads with shared molecular identifiers were discarded instead of being binned into consensus sequences. MiTCR, set to a Q25 quality threshold and the strictest error-elimination algorithm, was used for CDR3 identification, clonotype clustering and error correction. A nonparametric unseen species model with Euler transformation was used to estimate lower-bound total TCR beta diversity. The raw public reads went through TCRdb reprocessing: fastp at Q25, MiXCR clone calling, in-frame beta chains kept. Records with the same CDR3 protein are collapsed into one entry carrying the most frequent genes and DNA. TCRdb, not the original authors, processed these V and J calls. Here the sample has about 780,000 distinct CDR3 sequences; 46% occur a single time. The ten largest clones add up to roughly 18% of the sample.

For CDR1 and CDR2, the germline V gene lists SGHTA and FQGNSA. From its cysteine to its phenylalanine, the CDR3 spans 15 amino acids. Only CDR3 DNA remains: 45 bases, in frame from the first base. Trimming leaves V shorter by 1 base and J shorter by 9 bases, with the junction holding 8 bases beyond the gene matches. Here is what the overall study found, with its caveats: A strong correlation was found between observed TCR beta diversity and the percentage of naive T cells measured by flow cytometry. Bulk unsorted PBMC profiling prevented conclusive comparison of naive and antigen-experienced compartments. Compared with the aged group, the long-lived group had more naive CD4+ T cells, fewer expanded clones and increased TCR diversity, a pattern suggesting age selection. Because the CMV infection status of the donors was unknown, age-related changes in expanded clonotypes may potentially have been confounded. Observed TCR beta diversity per million T cells fell roughly linearly with age, and a significant reduction was already apparent by age roughly 40. Estimates of total diversity from one million sequenced T cells were regarded as lower bounds and underestimates.

The roughly 37 donors, aged about 6 to 100 years, were systemically healthy Caucasian individuals from Russia. Each donor gave ten milliliters of peripheral blood, drawn into EDTA-treated Vacutainer tubes. Ficoll-Paque density-gradient centrifugation was used to isolate PBMCs, with at least 7 million per sample. Total RNA was extracted from PBMCs with Trizol reagent, with at least 6 micrograms obtained per sample. Naive CD45RAhigh/CD27high T cell percentages were measured by flow cytometry on a PBMC aliquot from every donor. The receptor's source is a man older than 75 in good health. The chain joins TRBV7-2 to TRBJ2-1; a stretch of 8 junction bases matches TRBD2. Input material: blood. The DNA sequence follows: TGTGCCAGCAGCTTAGGGGATAGCGGGGCCACTGAGCAGTTCTTC. It translates to CASSLGDSGATEQFF.